This record looks at one TCR beta chain sequence and its context. The antigen remains unidentified. This record comes from a study of CD8+ T cells in alopecia areata. Study results and caveats: Resident alphabeta T-cell populations of normal skin are likewise subject to sequencing in scalp samples. With patients, TCR sharing proved less clear than in mice, a difference possibly related to HLA. Lesional tissue from the scalp (especially in alopecia totalis/universalis) showed higher clonality than normal scalp.

The CDR3 has 15 amino acids. The trim removed 3 bases at V and 4 bases at J, leaving 5 bases unmatched. cDNA prepared by RNA extraction and subsequent reverse transcription served as the template for sequencing. Using immunoSEQ multiplex PCR, the repertoire was profiled, and TCRdb retains in-frame clones only, with some absent. The sample records 110,000 to 150,000 clones, more than 55% being singletons. This sequence was found in a human donor in good health. The chain links TRBV23-1 to TRBJ1-5; 8 positions match TRBD1. TRBV23-1 is noted as an ORF with a role that remains uncertain. Material: CD8+ T cells sorted from blood. The CDR3 DNA is TGCGCCAGCAGTCACTACCGGGACAGGAATCAGCCCCAGCATTTT. It translates to CASSHYRDRNQPQHF.